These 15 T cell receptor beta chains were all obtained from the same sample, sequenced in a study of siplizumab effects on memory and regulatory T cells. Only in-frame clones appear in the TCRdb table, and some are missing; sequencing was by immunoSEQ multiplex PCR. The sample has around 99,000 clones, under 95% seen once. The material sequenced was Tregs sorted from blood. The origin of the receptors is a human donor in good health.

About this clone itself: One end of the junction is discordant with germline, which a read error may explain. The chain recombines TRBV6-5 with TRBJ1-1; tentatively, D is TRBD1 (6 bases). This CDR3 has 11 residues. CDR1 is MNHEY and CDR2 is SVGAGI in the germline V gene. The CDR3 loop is CACRGWTEAFF. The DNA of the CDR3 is TGTGCCTGCAGGGGATGGACTGAAGCTTTCTTT.

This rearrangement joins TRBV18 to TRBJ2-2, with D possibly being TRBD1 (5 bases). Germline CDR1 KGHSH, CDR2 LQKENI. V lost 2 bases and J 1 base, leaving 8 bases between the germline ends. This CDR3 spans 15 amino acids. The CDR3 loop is CASSPNQGNTGELFF. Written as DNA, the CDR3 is TGTGCCAGCTCACCAAACCAGGGGAACACCGGGGAGCTGTTTTTT.

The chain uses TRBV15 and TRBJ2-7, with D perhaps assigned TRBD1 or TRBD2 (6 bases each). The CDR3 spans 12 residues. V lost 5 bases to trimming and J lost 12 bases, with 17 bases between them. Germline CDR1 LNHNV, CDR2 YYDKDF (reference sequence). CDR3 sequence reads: CATSEGGQSPYF. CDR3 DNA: TGTGCCACCAGCGAAGGGGGGCAGTCACCGTACTTC.

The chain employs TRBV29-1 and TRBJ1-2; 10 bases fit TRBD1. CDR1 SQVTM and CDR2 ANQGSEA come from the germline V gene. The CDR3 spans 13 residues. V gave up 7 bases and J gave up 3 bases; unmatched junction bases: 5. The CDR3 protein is CSAGQGVDYGYTF. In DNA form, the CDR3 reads TGCAGCGCCGGACAGGGGGTGGACTATGGCTACACCTTC.

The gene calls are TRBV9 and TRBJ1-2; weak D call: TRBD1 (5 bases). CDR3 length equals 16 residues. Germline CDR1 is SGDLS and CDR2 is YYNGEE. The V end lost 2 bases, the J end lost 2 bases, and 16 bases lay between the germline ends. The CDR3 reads CASSVNPQASNYGYTF. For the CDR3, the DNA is TGTGCCAGCAGCGTCAATCCACAGGCATCAAACTATGGCTACACCTTC. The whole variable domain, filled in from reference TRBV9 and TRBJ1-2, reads DSGVTQTPKHLITATGQRVTLRCSPRSGDLSVYWYQQSLDQGLQFLIQYYNGEERAKGNILERFSAQQFPDLHSELNLSSLELGDSALYFCASSVNPQASNYGYTFGSGTRLTVV.

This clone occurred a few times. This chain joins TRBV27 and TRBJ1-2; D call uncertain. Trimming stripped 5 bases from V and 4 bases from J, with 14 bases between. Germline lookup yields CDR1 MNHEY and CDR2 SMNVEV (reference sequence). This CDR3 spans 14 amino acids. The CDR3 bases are TGTGCCAGCAGTCCTTGGGCTCCTGGCTATGGCTACACCTTC. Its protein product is CASSPWAPGYGYTF.

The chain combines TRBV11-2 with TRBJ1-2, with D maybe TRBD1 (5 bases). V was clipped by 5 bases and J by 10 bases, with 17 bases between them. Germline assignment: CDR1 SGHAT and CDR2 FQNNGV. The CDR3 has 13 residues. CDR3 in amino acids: CASSLSGTGIYTF. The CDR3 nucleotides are TGTGCCAGCAGCCTCAGCGGGACGGGAATCTACACCTTC.

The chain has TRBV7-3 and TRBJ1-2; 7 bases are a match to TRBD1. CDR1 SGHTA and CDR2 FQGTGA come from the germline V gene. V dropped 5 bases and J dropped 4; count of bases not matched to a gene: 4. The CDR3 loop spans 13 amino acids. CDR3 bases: TGTGCCAGCAGCGCACAGGGGTCCTATGGCTACACCTTC. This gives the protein CASSAQGSYGYTF.

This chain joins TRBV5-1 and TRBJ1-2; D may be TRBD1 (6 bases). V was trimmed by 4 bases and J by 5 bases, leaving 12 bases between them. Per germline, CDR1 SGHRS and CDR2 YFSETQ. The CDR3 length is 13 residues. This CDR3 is CASSQDRQYGYTF. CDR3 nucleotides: TGCGCCAGCAGCCAGGACAGACAGTATGGCTACACCTTC.

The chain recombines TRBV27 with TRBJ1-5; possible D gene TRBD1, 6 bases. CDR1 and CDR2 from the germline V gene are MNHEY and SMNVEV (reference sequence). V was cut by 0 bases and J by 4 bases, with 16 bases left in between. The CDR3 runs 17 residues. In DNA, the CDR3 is TGTGCCAGCAGTTTATCGAGCCCGGGACATCTAAATCAGCCCCAGCATTTT. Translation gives CASSLSSPGHLNQPQHF.

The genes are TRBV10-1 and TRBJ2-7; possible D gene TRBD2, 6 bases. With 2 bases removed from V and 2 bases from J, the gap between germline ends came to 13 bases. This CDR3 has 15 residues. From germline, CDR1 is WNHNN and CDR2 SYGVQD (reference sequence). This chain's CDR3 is CASSEPGERTYEQYF. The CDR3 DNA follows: TGCGCCAGCAGTGAGCCGGGGGAACGGACCTACGAGCAGTACTTC.

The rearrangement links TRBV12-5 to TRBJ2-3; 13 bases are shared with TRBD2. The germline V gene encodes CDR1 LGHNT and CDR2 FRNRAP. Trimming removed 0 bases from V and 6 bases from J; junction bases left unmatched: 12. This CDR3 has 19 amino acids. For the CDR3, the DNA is TGTGCTAGTGGTTTGGTACGATCACTAGCGGGGGGGGACAGGGATACGCAGTATTTT. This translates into CASGLVRSLAGGDRDTQYF.

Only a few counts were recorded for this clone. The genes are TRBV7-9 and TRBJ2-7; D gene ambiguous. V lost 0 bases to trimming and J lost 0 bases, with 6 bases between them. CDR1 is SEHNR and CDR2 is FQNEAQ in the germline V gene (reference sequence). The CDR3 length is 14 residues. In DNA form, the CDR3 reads TGTGCCAGCAGCTTAGCGTTTAGCTCCTACGAGCAGTACTTC. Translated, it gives CASSLAFSSYEQYF.

The CDR3 nucleotides read TGTGCCAGCAGCTTAGCGTTGCGGACTGGAAACACCATATATTTT. Protein sequence: CASSLALRTGNTIYF. The chain recombines TRBV7-8 with TRBJ1-3, with D hard to call. In germline, CDR1 is SGHVS, CDR2 FQNEAQ. V was pared by 0 bases and J by 2 bases, with 8 bases between. The CDR3 contains 15 residues.

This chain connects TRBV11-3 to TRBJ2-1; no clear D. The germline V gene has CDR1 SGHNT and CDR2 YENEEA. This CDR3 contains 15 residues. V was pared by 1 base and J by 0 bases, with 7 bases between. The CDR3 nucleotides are TGTGCCAGCAGCTTAGGTTCGAGCTCCTACAATGAGCAGTTCTTC. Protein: CASSLGSSSYNEQFF. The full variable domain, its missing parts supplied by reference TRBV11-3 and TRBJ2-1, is EAGVVQSPRYKIIEKKQPVAFWCNPISGHNTLYWYLQNLGQGPELLIRYENEEAVDDSQLPKDRFSAERLKGVDSTLKIQPAELGDSAVYLCASSLGSSSYNEQFFGPGTRLTVL.